The source of this TCR beta chain is a study of T cells after yellow fever vaccination (dated by TCRdb to between 2018 and 2021). With regard to the full study: The SMART-Seq v4 Ultra Low Input RNA kit was used to prepare libraries from fractions with low cell numbers. To track T-cell clones before and after primary and booster YFV17D yellow fever vaccination, bulk TCR alpha and beta repertoires were sequenced longitudinally. Two healthy male donors made up the cohort, one aged 18 to 30 years and the other aged 30 to 40 years. Bulk PBMC replicates and cell subsets were isolated from blood drawn at multiple timepoints before and after both primary and secondary immunization. Results and caveats for the whole study, not just this receptor: A small fraction of clonotypes showed up in both the CD4 and CD8 compartments, probably as a result of convergent recombination. Compared with the primary T-cell response, the secondary T-cell response was faster but weaker, reaching its peak on day 5 rather than on day 15. Because the study included only a couple of donors, the extent to which the findings can be generalized is limited. Most clones expanded after primary vaccination (around 97% of CD4 and around 89% of CD8) were re-detected after the booster, suggesting that broad memory maintenance occurred. FACS-sorted repertoires could contain abundant contaminating clonotypes from the bulk population, so computational filtering was required.

TCR cDNA was made using 5'RACE template switching, a step that added a universal primer site and unique molecular identifiers. Priming of cDNA synthesis was performed from both the TCR alpha and TCR beta constant segments. Library amplification involved two PCR steps, and the second step added sample barcodes and sequencing adapters. Libraries were sequenced on Illumina HiSeq 2500 (2x100 bp) or NovaSeq (2x150 bp). The paper's data handling went like this. Reads were demultiplexed and collapsed into UMI consensus sequences with MIGEC, and V(D)J alignment was performed with MiXCR. Clonotypes responding to the vaccine were identified with edgeR on replicate PBMC samples, with the criteria of FDR below 0.01 and a log2 fold change above 5 up to day 15. CD4 or CD8 identity was assigned to each bulk clonotype according to whether the clonotype was present at higher abundance in the sequenced CD4 repertoire or the sequenced CD8 repertoire. TCRdb applied fastp at Q25 and MiXCR to the public reads, then kept only in-frame beta chains. CDR3 protein duplicates are merged, each entry listing the most common genes and DNA. TCRdb assigned the V and J calls; the authors' analysis was not used. The sample table contains nearly 550,000 distinct CDR3 sequences; only one count was recorded for 15% to 20% of them. 13% to 15% of the sample is in the top ten clones.

Concerning this clonotype: Its binding antigen is unknown. Base qualities are missing; no much larger clone stands one base away.

The treatment or condition label here, explained by the study, means: live attenuated yellow fever vaccine strain. At each blood-draw timepoint, two biological replicates of bulk PBMCs were collected. A standard Ficoll-Paque protocol was used to isolate PBMCs from peripheral blood. RNA was extracted with TriZol from bulk PBMCs, CD4 and CD8 fractions, and dextramer-positive and dextramer-negative fractions. Reading from cysteine to phenylalanine, the CDR3 counts 13 amino acids. The only DNA kept is the CDR3, 39 bases in frame from the first base. Compared with germline, V lacks 7 bases and J lacks 7 bases; bases without a gene match: 4. CDR1 MNHNS and CDR2 SASEGT are derived from the germline V gene.

The chain joins TRBV6-1 to TRBJ2-1, and TRBD2 matches 10 of the central bases. The sequences come from PBMCs, collected 15 days after the yellow fever booster vaccination. This TCR came from a man aged 30 to 45 who received the YFV17D yellow fever vaccine. The DNA sequence is given as TGTGCCAGCAACCTACTAGCGGGGAATGAGCAGTTCTTC. This encodes CASNLLAGNEQFF.